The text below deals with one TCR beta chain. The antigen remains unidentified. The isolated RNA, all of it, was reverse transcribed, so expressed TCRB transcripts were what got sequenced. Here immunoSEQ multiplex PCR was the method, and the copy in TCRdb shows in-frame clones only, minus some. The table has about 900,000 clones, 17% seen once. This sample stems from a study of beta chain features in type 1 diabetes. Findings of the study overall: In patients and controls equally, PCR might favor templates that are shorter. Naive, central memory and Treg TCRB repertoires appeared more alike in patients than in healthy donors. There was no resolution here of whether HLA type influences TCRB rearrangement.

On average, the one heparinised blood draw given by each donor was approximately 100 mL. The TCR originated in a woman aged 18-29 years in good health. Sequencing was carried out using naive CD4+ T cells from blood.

The CDR3 DNA is TGTGCCAGCAGCTTAGCAAAAGACCCGAGAGTGGGCGAGCAGTACTTC. This gives the protein CASSLAKDPRVGEQYF. The chain has TRBV7-9 and TRBJ2-7; D gene ambiguous. Germline-derived CDR1 and CDR2 are SEHNR and FQNEAQ (reference sequence). CDR3 length: 16 amino acids. V gave up 0 bases and J gave up 6 bases, with 18 bases separating them. Using reference TRBV7-9 and TRBJ2-7 for the parts outside the CDR3, the full variable domain is DTGVSQNPRHKITKRGQNVTFRCDPISEHNRLYWYRQTLGQGPEFLTYFQNEAQLEKSRLLSDRFSAERPKGSFSTLEIQRTEQGDSAMYLCASSLAKDPRVGEQYFGPGTRLTVT.